A selection of T cell receptor beta chains follows, all from one sample in a study of STAT5B mutations in CD4+ large granular lymphocyte leukemia. Some clones are missing from TCRdb's copy, which holds only in-frame ones; the method was immunoSEQ multiplex PCR. The sample includes about 4,000 clones, 76% of them seen just once. Sequenced input: PBMCs. The origin of the receptors is a man in his 70s with CD4+ T-cell large granular lymphocyte leukemia. Both conserved end residues are part of each CDR3. Each record gives: clone size, J gene, D gene, V gene, CDR3 DNA, CDR3 protein. A D gene is named only where the DNA matches it firmly. Only some rows state a clone size, as once, few, many or a class for expanded clones.

abundance: -
j_gene: TRBJ2-7
d_gene: -
v_gene: TRBV25-1
CDR3nt: TGTGCCAGCGGACAGAACTACGAGCAGTACTTC
CDR3aa: CASGQNYEQYF

abundance: -
j_gene: TRBJ2-7
d_gene: TRBD1
v_gene: TRBV6-1
CDR3nt: TGTGCCAGCAGTGAAGGGACAGGGGGCTCCTACGAGCAGTACTTC
CDR3aa: CASSEGTGGSYEQYF

abundance: -
j_gene: TRBJ1-6
d_gene: TRBD1
v_gene: TRBV5-5
CDR3nt: TGTGCCAGCAGCTTGGTTCCAGGGGGCCCTCCGGGTTCACCCCTCCACTTT
CDR3aa: CASSLVPGGPPGSPLHF

abundance: -
j_gene: TRBJ1-2
d_gene: -
v_gene: TRBV6-1
CDR3nt: TGTGCCAGCAGTGAGTGGGAGGGGGACTATGGCTACACCTTC
CDR3aa: CASSEWEGDYGYTF

abundance: once
j_gene: TRBJ1-4
d_gene: -
v_gene: TRBV9
CDR3nt: TGTGCCAGCAGCGTAGGTCTTCGGGGGGAGCTCGGGGGTGAAAAACTGTTTTTT
CDR3aa: CASSVGLRGELGGEKLFF

abundance: few
j_gene: TRBJ2-1
d_gene: -
v_gene: TRBV5-6
CDR3nt: TGTGCCAGCAGCTTAAGTGGGAGCTACAATGAGCAGTTCTTC
CDR3aa: CASSLSGSYNEQFF

abundance: -
j_gene: TRBJ2-7
d_gene: TRBD1
v_gene: TRBV7-6
CDR3nt: TGTGCCAGCAGCACCAGCGGGACAGGGACCCACTACGAGCGGTACTTC
CDR3aa: CASSTSGTGTHYERYF

abundance: -
j_gene: TRBJ2-7
d_gene: -
v_gene: TRBV30
CDR3nt: TGTGCCTGGAGTGGGCAAACGGAGCAGTACTTC
CDR3aa: CAWSGQTEQYF

abundance: -
j_gene: TRBJ2-7
d_gene: -
v_gene: TRBV4-1
CDR3nt: TGCGCCAGCAGCCAAGATGAGGCAGGCTGGGAGCAGTACTTC
CDR3aa: CASSQDEAGWEQYF

abundance: -
j_gene: TRBJ2-5
d_gene: -
v_gene: TRBV4-1
CDR3nt: TGCGCCAGCAGCCCGGGCCGCGGGTTCCAAGAGACCCAGTACTTC
CDR3aa: CASSPGRGFQETQYF

abundance: -
j_gene: TRBJ1-1
d_gene: TRBD1
v_gene: TRBV5-1
CDR3nt: TGCGCCAGCAGCTTGGCCGGGACAGGGAACACTGAAGCTTTCTTT
CDR3aa: CASSLAGTGNTEAFF

abundance: -
j_gene: TRBJ1-4
d_gene: -
v_gene: TRBV27
CDR3nt: TGTGCCAGCAGTTTCATCCCCCCTGGAGAAGAAAAACTGTTTTTT
CDR3aa: CASSFIPPGEEKLFF

abundance: -
j_gene: TRBJ2-1
d_gene: -
v_gene: TRBV5-4
CDR3nt: TGTGCCAGCAGCTATAATGCCGACTGGGCCCGTATCTACAATGAGCAGTTCTTC
CDR3aa: CASSYNADWARIYNEQFF

abundance: once
j_gene: TRBJ2-7
d_gene: TRBD2
v_gene: TRBV27
CDR3nt: TGTGCCAGCAGTCCCTGGACTAGCGGGGGAGAGCAGTACTTC
CDR3aa: CASSPWTSGGEQYF

abundance: -
j_gene: TRBJ1-5
d_gene: TRBD1
v_gene: TRBV15
CDR3nt: TGTGCCACCCAAGCCCGGGGACAGGAATCGCGGGTTCAGCCCCAGCATTTT
CDR3aa: CATQARGQESRVQPQHF

abundance: -
j_gene: TRBJ2-2
d_gene: TRBD2
v_gene: TRBV9
CDR3nt: TGTGCCAGCAGCGTAAGCCAGCGGGGGGGCAGCGGGGAGCTGTTTTTT
CDR3aa: CASSVSQRGGSGELFF

abundance: -
j_gene: TRBJ1-5
d_gene: -
v_gene: TRBV5-6
CDR3nt: TGTGCCAGCAGCTATTGGGAGTGGGGGGGAAGCAATCAGCCCCAGCATTTT
CDR3aa: CASSYWEWGGSNQPQHF

abundance: -
j_gene: TRBJ2-7
d_gene: TRBD1
v_gene: TRBV13
CDR3nt: TGTGCCAGCAGCTACGGGACAGATGGCTCCTACGAGCAGTACTTC
CDR3aa: CASSYGTDGSYEQYF

abundance: -
j_gene: TRBJ2-7
d_gene: -
v_gene: TRBV9
CDR3nt: TGTGCCAGCAGCGCGGTCCCAGCCTACGAGCAGTACTTC
CDR3aa: CASSAVPAYEQYF

abundance: -
j_gene: TRBJ1-1
d_gene: -
v_gene: TRBV6-5
CDR3nt: TGTGCCAGCAGTTACCCGGGAGGGCCCAGCACTGAAGCTTTCTTT
CDR3aa: CASSYPGGPSTEAFF

abundance: -
j_gene: TRBJ2-5
d_gene: TRBD1
v_gene: TRBV28
CDR3nt: TGTGCCAGCATCGACAGGGAAGAGACCCAGTACTTC
CDR3aa: CASIDREETQYF